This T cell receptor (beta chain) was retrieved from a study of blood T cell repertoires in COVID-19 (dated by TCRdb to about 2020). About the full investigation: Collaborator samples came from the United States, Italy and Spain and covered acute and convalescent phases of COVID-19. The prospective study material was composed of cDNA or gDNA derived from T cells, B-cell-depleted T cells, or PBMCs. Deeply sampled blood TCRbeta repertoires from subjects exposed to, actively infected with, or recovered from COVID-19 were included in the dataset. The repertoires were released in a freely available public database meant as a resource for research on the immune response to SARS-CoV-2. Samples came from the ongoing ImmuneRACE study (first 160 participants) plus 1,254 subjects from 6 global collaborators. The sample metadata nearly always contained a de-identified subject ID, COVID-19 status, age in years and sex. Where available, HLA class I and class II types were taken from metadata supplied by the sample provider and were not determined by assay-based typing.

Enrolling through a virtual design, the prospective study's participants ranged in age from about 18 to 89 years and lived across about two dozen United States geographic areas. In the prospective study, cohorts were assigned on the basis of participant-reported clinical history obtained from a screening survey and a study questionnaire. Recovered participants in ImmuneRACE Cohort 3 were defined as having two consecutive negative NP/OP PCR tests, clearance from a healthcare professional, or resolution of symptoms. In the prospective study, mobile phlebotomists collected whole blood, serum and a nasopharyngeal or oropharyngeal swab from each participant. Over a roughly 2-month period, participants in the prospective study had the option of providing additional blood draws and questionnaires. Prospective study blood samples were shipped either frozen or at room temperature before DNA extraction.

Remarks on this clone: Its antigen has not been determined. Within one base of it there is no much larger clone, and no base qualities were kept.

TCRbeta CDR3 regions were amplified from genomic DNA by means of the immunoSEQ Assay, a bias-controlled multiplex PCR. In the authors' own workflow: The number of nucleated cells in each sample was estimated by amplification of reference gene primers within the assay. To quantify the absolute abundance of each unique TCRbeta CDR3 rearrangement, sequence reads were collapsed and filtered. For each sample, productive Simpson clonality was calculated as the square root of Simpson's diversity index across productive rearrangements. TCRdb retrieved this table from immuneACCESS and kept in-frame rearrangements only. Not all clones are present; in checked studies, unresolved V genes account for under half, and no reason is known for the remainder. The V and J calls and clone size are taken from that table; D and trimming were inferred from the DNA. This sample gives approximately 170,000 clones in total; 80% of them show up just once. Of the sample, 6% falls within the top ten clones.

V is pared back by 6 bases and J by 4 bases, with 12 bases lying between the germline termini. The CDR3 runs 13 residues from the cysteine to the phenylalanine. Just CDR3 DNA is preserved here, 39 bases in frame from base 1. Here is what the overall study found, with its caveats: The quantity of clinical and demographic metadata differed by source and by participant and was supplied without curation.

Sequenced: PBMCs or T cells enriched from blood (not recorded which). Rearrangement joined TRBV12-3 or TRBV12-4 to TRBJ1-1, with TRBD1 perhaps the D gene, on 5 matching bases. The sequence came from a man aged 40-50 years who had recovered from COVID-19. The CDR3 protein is CASSTTVATEAFF. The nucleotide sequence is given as TGTGCCAGCAGCACGACAGTAGCCACTGAAGCTTTCTTT.